The 5 T cell receptor beta chains in this list originate from one sample, sequenced in a study of blood T cell repertoires in COVID-19. This table comes from immunoSEQ multiplex PCR, and its TCRdb copy is limited to in-frame clones, with some not included. Of about 300,000 clones listed, about 90% are singletons. Sequenced sample: peripheral blood. These receptors were obtained from a man aged 18 to 35 who had recovered from COVID-19.

The genes are TRBV9 and TRBJ2-3; weak D call: TRBD1 (6 bases). CDR1 is SGDLS and CDR2 is YYNGEE in the germline V gene. CDR3 length equals 19 residues. V was trimmed by 0 bases and J by 2 bases, leaving 22 bases between them. The CDR3 spells CASSVVGGGGRADTDTQYF. CDR3 sequence (DNA): TGTGCCAGCAGCGTAGTTGGGGGCGGAGGAAGGGCCGACACAGATACGCAGTATTTT.

This chain uses TRBV5-4 with TRBJ1-4; D is perhaps TRBD1 (6 bases). The CDR3 sequence is 14 residues long. Germline loops: CDR1 SGHNT, CDR2 YYREEE (reference sequence). Trimming shortened V by 2 bases and J by 4 bases, and 9 bases separated the two germline ends. The CDR3 protein is CASSFGQNNEKLFF. DNA of the CDR3: TGTGCCAGCAGCTTTGGACAGAATAATGAAAAACTGTTTTTT. Looking up the rest from reference TRBV5-4 and TRBJ1-4 gives the full variable domain: ETGVTQSPTHLIKTRGQQVTLRCSSQSGHNTVSWYQQALGQGPQFIFQYYREEENGRGNFPPRFSGLQFPNYSSELNVNALELDDSALYLCASSFGQNNEKLFFGSGTQLSVL.

The rearrangement links TRBV2 to TRBJ2-3; TRBD2 aligns across 7 bases. Trimming took 5 bases from V and 0 from J; bases not matched to a gene: 5. The CDR3 runs to 15 residues. Germline V gene sequence: CDR1 SNHLY, CDR2 FYNNEI. The CDR3 spells CASSSGLLSTDTQYF. CDR3 nucleotide sequence: TGTGCCAGCAGTTCGGGACTACTCAGCACAGATACGCAGTATTTT.

This sequence joins TRBV3-1 (or the pseudogene TRBV3-2) and TRBJ1-1; possibly TRBD1 for D (5 bases). Trimming took off 3 bases at V and 4 bases at J, with 24 bases between the two ends. Germline CDR1 LGHDT, CDR2 YNNKEL (reference sequence). The CDR3 spans 18 residues. DNA for the CDR3: TGTGCCAGCAGCCAGATGGGGTATATGGGCAGGGAGGCCACTGAAGCTTTCTTT. The encoded protein is CASSQMGYMGREATEAFF.

The chain recombines TRBV27 with TRBJ1-6, with 7 bases that match TRBD1. Germline CDR1 MNHEY, CDR2 SMNVEV (reference sequence). The length of the CDR3 is 16 residues. The ends lost 2 bases at V and 9 bases at J; junction bases unmatched: 10. The CDR3 region has the DNA TGTGCCAGCAGTTTACAGGGGGATGGTGTGACTTCACCCCTCCACTTT. Translated: CASSLQGDGVTSPLHF.